Sequencing of this TCR beta chain was carried out in a study of blood T cells in healthy people across ages. General study findings and limits: CMV infection status of these donors was not known.

PCR was performed a second time for about 7 to 12 cycles using a sample-barcoded 5' primer and a J-beta primer mix. Each CDR3 protein gets one entry after TCRdb re-called the 5' RACE reads with MiXCR. This sample has around 900,000 distinct CDR3 sequences, with just over 50% found just once. CDR1 and CDR2 from the germline V gene are MDHEN and SYDVKM. Trimming left V 3 bases short and J 7 bases short, with 10 bases between. The CDR3 has 13 residues. This clonotype was observed a handful of times. Its antigen is undetermined. The receptor comes from a woman between 55 and 75 years old in good health. V is TRBV28 and J is TRBJ1-5, with D unresolved. Sequencing used blood. The CDR3 sequence is CASSLRMRQPQHF. CDR3 nucleotide sequence: TGTGCCAGCAGTTTGAGGATGCGGCAGCCCCAGCATTTT.